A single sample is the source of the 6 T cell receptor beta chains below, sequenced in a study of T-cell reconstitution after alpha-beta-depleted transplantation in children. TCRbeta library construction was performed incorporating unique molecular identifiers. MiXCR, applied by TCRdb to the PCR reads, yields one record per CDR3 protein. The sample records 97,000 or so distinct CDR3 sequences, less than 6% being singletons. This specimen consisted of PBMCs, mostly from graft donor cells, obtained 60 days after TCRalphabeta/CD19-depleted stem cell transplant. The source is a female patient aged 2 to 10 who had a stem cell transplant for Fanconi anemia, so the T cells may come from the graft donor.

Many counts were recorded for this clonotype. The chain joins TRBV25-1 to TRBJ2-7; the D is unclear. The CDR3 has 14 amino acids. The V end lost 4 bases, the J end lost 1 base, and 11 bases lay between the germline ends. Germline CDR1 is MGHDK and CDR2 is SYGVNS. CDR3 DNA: TGTGCCAGCAGTGCAACATGGGGTTCCTACGAGCAGTACTTC. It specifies CASSATWGSYEQYF.

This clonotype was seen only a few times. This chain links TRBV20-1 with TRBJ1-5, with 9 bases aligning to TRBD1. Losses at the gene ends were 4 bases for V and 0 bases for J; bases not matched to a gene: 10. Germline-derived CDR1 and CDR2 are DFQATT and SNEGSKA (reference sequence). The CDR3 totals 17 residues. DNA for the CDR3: TGCAGTGCTACCCCGGGACAGGGAGGATATAGCAATCAGCCCCAGCATTTT. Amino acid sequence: CSATPGQGGYSNQPQHF.

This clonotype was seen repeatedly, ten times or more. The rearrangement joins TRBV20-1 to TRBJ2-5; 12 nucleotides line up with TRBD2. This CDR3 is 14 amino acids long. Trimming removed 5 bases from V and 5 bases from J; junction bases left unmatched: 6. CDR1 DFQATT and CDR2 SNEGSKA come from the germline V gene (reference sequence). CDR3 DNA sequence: TGCAGTGCTCATGGACTAGCGGGGTGGGAGACCCAGTACTTC. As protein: CSAHGLAGWETQYF.

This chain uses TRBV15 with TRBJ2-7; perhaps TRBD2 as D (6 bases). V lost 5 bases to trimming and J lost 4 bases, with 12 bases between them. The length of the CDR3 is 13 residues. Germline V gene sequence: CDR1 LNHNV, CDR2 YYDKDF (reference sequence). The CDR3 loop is CATSHPEGYEQYF. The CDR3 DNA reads TGTGCCACCAGCCACCCGGAGGGGTACGAGCAGTACTTC.

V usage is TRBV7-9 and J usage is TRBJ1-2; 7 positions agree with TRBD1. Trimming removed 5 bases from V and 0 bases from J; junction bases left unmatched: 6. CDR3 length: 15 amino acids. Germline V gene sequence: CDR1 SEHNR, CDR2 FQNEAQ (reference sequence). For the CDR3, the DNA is TGTGCCAGCAGCCCCCTCGGGACAGCTAACTATGGCTACACCTTC. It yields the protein CASSPLGTANYGYTF.

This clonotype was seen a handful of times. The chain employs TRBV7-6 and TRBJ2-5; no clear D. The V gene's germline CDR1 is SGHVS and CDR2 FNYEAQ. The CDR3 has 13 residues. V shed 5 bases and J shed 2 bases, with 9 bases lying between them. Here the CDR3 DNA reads TGTGCCAGCAGCCAAAGAACACAAGAGACCCAGTACTTC. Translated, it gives CASSQRTQETQYF.